A selection of T cell receptor beta chains follows, all from one sample in a study of blood T cells in healthy people across ages. TCRdb re-derived calls from the 5' RACE reads in MiXCR, one entry per CDR3 protein. The sample carries roughly 860,000 distinct CDR3 sequences, about 59% recorded once. The sample comprised blood. Receptors were obtained from a man in his thirties or forties in good health. Both conserved end residues are part of each CDR3. D genes are given only for firm matches. Expanded clones get a size class; other rows say once, few or many, or leave the size out.

V: TRBV29-1; J: TRBJ2-3; size: few; D: NA; DNA: TGCAGCTCAGGGACGGATACGCAGTATTTT; CDR3: CSSGTDTQYF
V: TRBV28; J: TRBJ2-5; size: NA; D: TRBD1; DNA: TGTGCCAGCAGTCCCTACACGCTCGACAGGGGTCGGGAGACCCAGTACTTC; CDR3: CASSPYTLDRGRETQYF
V: TRBV7-9; J: TRBJ2-3; size: once; D: NA; DNA: TGTGCCAGCAGCCAGGACTGGACCACGCAGTATTTT; CDR3: CASSQDWTTQYF
V: TRBV6-6; J: TRBJ1-5; size: NA; D: NA; DNA: TGTGCCAGCAGTTCCCCGATATGGGTAAATCAGCCCCAGCATTTT; CDR3: CASSSPIWVNQPQHF
V: TRBV28; J: TRBJ2-4; size: few; D: TRBD2; DNA: TGTGCCAGCGTAGGGACTAGCAACATTCAGTACTTC; CDR3: CASVGTSNIQYF
V: TRBV2; J: TRBJ2-3; size: NA; D: NA; DNA: TGTGCCAGCAGTGCTAGACCGAGTAGCACAGATACGCAGTATTTT; CDR3: CASSARPSSTDTQYF
V: TRBV27; J: TRBJ2-7; size: NA; D: NA; DNA: TGTGCCAGCAGTCAGGGACGCCTCTACGAGCAGTACTTC; CDR3: CASSQGRLYEQYF
V: TRBV10-3; J: TRBJ1-6; size: NA; D: NA; DNA: TGTGCCATCAGTGACTCCCGGGATAGTTCACCCCTCCACTTT; CDR3: CAISDSRDSSPLHF
V: TRBV20-1; J: TRBJ2-4; size: once; D: NA; DNA: TGCAGTGCTAGGAACGGCAGGAGTTGGGGGGAGCAGTACTTC; CDR3: CSARNGRSWGEQYF
V: TRBV14; J: TRBJ1-4; size: few; D: NA; DNA: TGTGCCAGCAGCAACCGGGCTCCGGGTGAAAAACTGTTTTTT; CDR3: CASSNRAPGEKLFF
V: TRBV29-1; J: TRBJ1-5; size: many; D: NA; DNA: TGCAGCGTTGAAGGGGGCAATCAGCCCCAGCATTTT; CDR3: CSVEGGNQPQHF
V: TRBV5-6; J: TRBJ2-7; size: NA; D: TRBD1; DNA: TGTGCCAGCAGCTTACAGGGGGTAAAGGCGCACGAGCAGTACTTC; CDR3: CASSLQGVKAHEQYF
V: TRBV12-3/TRBV12-4; J: TRBJ1-5; size: NA; D: TRBD1; DNA: TGTGCCAGCACTCTGACAGGGCACTACAATCAGCCCCAGCATTTT; CDR3: CASTLTGHYNQPQHF
V: TRBV4-2; J: TRBJ1-4; size: NA; D: NA; DNA: TGTGCCAGCAGCCAAGATTCATTGGGGGCTGGGGGCGAAAAACTGTTTTTT; CDR3: CASSQDSLGAGGEKLFF
V: TRBV27; J: TRBJ1-5; size: few; D: NA; DNA: TGTGCCAGCAGTACCAACAGCTATCAGCCCCAGCATTTT; CDR3: CASSTNSYQPQHF
V: TRBV4-3; J: TRBJ1-1; size: NA; D: NA; DNA: TGCGCCCGCAGCCACAGGGCGGCCACTGAAGCTTTCTTT; CDR3: CARSHRAATEAFF
V: TRBV6-1; J: TRBJ2-1; size: NA; D: NA; DNA: TGTGCCAGCAGTGAAAGCAGACAGATAAATGAGCAGTTCTTC; CDR3: CASSESRQINEQFF
V: TRBV7-2; J: TRBJ2-3; size: NA; D: TRBD1; DNA: TGTGCCAGCAGCCCGAGGACAGGGGTTATAGATACGCAGTATTTT; CDR3: CASSPRTGVIDTQYF